Each of the 29 T cell receptor beta chains below was sequenced from the same sample in a study of blood T cells in healthy people across ages. The use of a sample-barcoded 5' primer and a J-beta primer mix characterized a second PCR of 7 to 11 cycles. TCRdb itself ran the 5' RACE reads through MiXCR, one entry per CDR3 protein. The sample contains some 670,000 distinct CDR3 sequences, around 52% of which appear only once. Material for sequencing was blood. Receptor source: a woman over 75 in good health.

The gene calls are TRBV7-3 and TRBJ2-3; unclear D gene. The CDR3 totals 14 residues. Trimming stripped 2 bases from V and 2 bases from J, with 8 bases between. Germline V gives CDR1 SGHTA, CDR2 FQGTGA. The CDR3 DNA reads TGTGCCAGCAGCTTAGAATCTATCACAGATACGCAGTATTTT. Its protein product is CASSLESITDTQYF.

The chain is built from TRBV3-1 and TRBJ2-1; unclear D gene. CDR1 is LGHDT and CDR2 is YNNKEL in the germline V gene (reference sequence). Between the trimmed V and J ends, which lost 3 bases and 6 bases, there was a span of 6 bases. The CDR3 length is 12 residues. CDR3 nucleotides: TGTGCCAGCAGCCAGCGTAGCAATGAGCAGTTCTTC. This encodes CASSQRSNEQFF.

This clonotype appeared many times. V usage is TRBV7-9 and J usage is TRBJ2-7; 8 bases are shared with TRBD1. CDR1 is SEHNR, CDR2 FQNEAQ, per germline (reference sequence). The CDR3 length is 14 residues. With V trimmed by 5 bases and J by 3 bases, 6 bases remained unmatched. The CDR3 region has the DNA TGTGCCAGCAGCCAGGGACAGGATTTCTACGAGCAGTACTTC. This gives the protein CASSQGQDFYEQYF.

Only a few counts were recorded for this clonotype. V and J are TRBV28 and TRBJ2-5; TRBD2 agrees at 8 bases. Unmatched junction bases numbered 9, after V lost 4 bases and J lost 2 bases. The germline V gene has CDR1 MDHEN and CDR2 SYDVKM. CDR3 length: 16 residues. The CDR3 spells CASSSTRTSSQETQYF. CDR3 DNA: TGTGCCAGCAGTTCGACGAGGACTAGCTCTCAAGAGACCCAGTACTTC.

This clonotype has more than one count but fewer than ten. This chain connects TRBV6-2 or TRBV6-3 to TRBJ2-1; 8 bases are a match to TRBD2. The CDR3 has 14 residues. V was pared by 1 base and J by 10 bases, with 6 bases of the junction left unmatched. Germline CDR1 MNHEY, CDR2 SVGEGT. The CDR3 sequence is CASSYLGLGDEQFF. The CDR3, as DNA: TGTGCCAGCAGTTACTTGGGACTAGGGGACGAGCAGTTCTTC.

The sample holds a few counts of this clonotype. The genes are TRBV6-1 and TRBJ1-1; unclear D gene. The CDR3 covers 15 residues. CDR1 MNHNS and CDR2 SASEGT come from the germline V gene. V was clipped by 3 bases and J by 1 base, with 12 bases between them. The CDR3: CASSDSGLWNTEAFF. The CDR3 nucleotides are TGTGCCAGCAGTGACTCCGGGCTATGGAACACTGAAGCTTTCTTT.

The chain combines TRBV7-6 with TRBJ2-2, with TRBD1 matching over 8 bases. V shed 7 bases and J 5 bases; nucleotides not matched to a gene: 12. The CDR3 spans 16 residues. Per the germline V gene, CDR1 is SGHVS and CDR2 is FNYEAQ. CDR3 nucleotide sequence: TGTGCCAGCACCCAAAACAGGGGGATCAGTACCGGGGAGCTGTTTTTT. It is translated as CASTQNRGISTGELFF.

This clonotype has just a few counts. V is TRBV29-1 and J is TRBJ2-7; no clear D gene. The CDR3 is 12 residues long. Germline V gene data show CDR1 as SQVTM and CDR2 as ANQGSEA. Trimming cost V 6 bases and J 2 bases, with 11 bases left between them. The CDR3 coding sequence is TGCAGCGTCTCCGACGGTACCTACGAGCAGTACTTC. Protein: CSVSDGTYEQYF.

The chain joins TRBV6-1 to TRBJ2-1; 9 bases fit TRBD1. Unmatched junction bases numbered 16, after V lost 3 bases and J lost 7 bases. CDR1 MNHNS and CDR2 SASEGT come from the germline V gene. The CDR3 has 18 amino acids. This CDR3 is CASSDMGVGQGTGNEQFF. DNA for the CDR3: TGTGCCAGCAGTGACATGGGGGTGGGACAGGGTACGGGTAATGAGCAGTTCTTC.

This clonotype was recorded once. This chain joins TRBV5-1 and TRBJ2-2, with 7 bases that match TRBD2. The length of the CDR3 is 16 residues. Germline V lookup: CDR1 SGHRS, CDR2 YFSETQ. V dropped 0 bases and J dropped 1; count of bases not matched to a gene: 3. The DNA for the CDR3 is TGCGCCAGCAGCTTGGGGCCTAGCGGGAACACCGGGGAGCTGTTTTTT. Translated: CASSLGPSGNTGELFF.

Remarks on this clonotype: This clone may be a read error of a much larger clone one base away. The chain couples TRBV29-1 to TRBJ2-1; 9 positions match TRBD2. The J call could be wrong; TRBJ2-7 is a better fit for the DNA end. Germline V gene sequence: CDR1 SQVTM, CDR2 ANQGSEA. This CDR3 comprises 14 residues. CDR3 DNA sequence: TGCAGCGTTAATGCGGGAGGGCACTACAATGAGCAGTACTTC. Translated, it gives CSVNAGGHYNEQYF.

This clonotype has just a few counts. The V gene is TRBV20-1, the J gene TRBJ2-2; 7 bases are shared with TRBD2. V was clipped by 7 bases and J by 6 bases; unmatched bases: 8. Per the germline V gene, CDR1 is DFQATT and CDR2 is SNEGSKA (reference sequence). The CDR3 totals 13 residues. The CDR3, as DNA: TGCAGTGTTGGGGAGGGGAAGCCCGGGGAGCTGTTTTTT. It yields the protein CSVGEGKPGELFF.

The rearrangement links TRBV20-1 to TRBJ1-5; no reliable D call. Trimming stripped 5 bases from V and 4 bases from J, with 15 bases between. The CDR3 is made up of 14 amino acids. CDR1 is DFQATT and CDR2 is SNEGSKA in the germline V gene (reference sequence). CDR3 nucleotide sequence: TGCAGTGCTCTTTCCCTGGGGTTTAATCAGCCCCAGCATTTT. As protein: CSALSLGFNQPQHF.

As for this clonotype: A read error may be the cause here, since a much bigger clone is one base away. This chain joins TRBV2 and TRBJ2-3, with TRBD1 matching 9 bases. This CDR3 contains 14 residues. The junction had 9 bases not matched to a gene; V was cut back by 10 bases and J by 4 bases. Germline V gives CDR1 SNHLY, CDR2 FYNNEI. This chain's CDR3 is CANSLDRGPDTQYF. In DNA form, the CDR3 reads TGTGCCAACTCCCTGGACAGGGGCCCAGATACGCAGTATTTT.

As for this clonotype: This may come from a read error, since a much larger clone is one base off. The rearrangement uses TRBV29-1 and TRBJ2-4; 8 bases fit TRBD1. The tail of the sequence fits TRBJ2-7 better, so the J call may be wrong. Per the germline V gene, CDR1 is SQVTM and CDR2 is ANQGSEA. This CDR3 spans 14 amino acids. The CDR3 bases are TGCAGCGCCGTAGCCGGGACAGGATTACACGAGCAGTACTTC. This codes for CSAVAGTGLHEQYF.

With regard to this clonotype: A much larger clonotype is one base distant, so this may be a read error. The genes are TRBV11-2 and TRBJ2-3, with 13 bases that match TRBD2. The CDR3 consists of 15 residues. Germline-derived CDR1 and CDR2 are SGHAT and FQNNGV. Trimming removed 3 bases from V and 4 bases from J; junction bases left unmatched: 1. CDR3 region: CASSFTSGRADTQYF. The DNA of the CDR3 is TGTGCCAGCAGCTTCACTAGCGGGAGGGCAGATACGCAGTATTTT.

At least ten counts were recorded for this clonotype. This chain uses TRBV12-3 or TRBV12-4 with TRBJ2-1; D possibly uses TRBD1 or TRBD2 (5 bases each). CDR3 length equals 15 residues. V was cut by 6 bases and J by 6 bases, with 18 bases left in between. The CDR3 loop is CASSGGGVWSNEQFF. The CDR3 DNA sequence: TGTGCCAGCAGCGGTGGGGGAGTATGGAGCAATGAGCAGTTCTTC.

This clonotype was seen repeatedly, ten times or more. The genes are TRBV4-2 and TRBJ2-1; TRBD1 is a possible D gene (6 bases). V lost 0 bases and J 9 bases, leaving 12 bases between the germline ends. The CDR3 totals 14 residues. Germline lookup yields CDR1 LGHNA and CDR2 YNFKEQ. CDR3 bases: TGTGCCAGCAGCCAAGATCCGATAGGGGGTGAGCAGTTCTTC. This sequence encodes CASSQDPIGGEQFF.

This clonotype is a singleton in its sample. The V call is TRBV7-2, the J call TRBJ2-1, with 12 bases identical to TRBD1. TRBJ2-7 matches the DNA end more closely, so the J call is doubtful. Germline V gene data show CDR1 as SGHTA and CDR2 as FQGNSA. The CDR3 totals 15 residues. The CDR3 region is CASSEVGTGGDEQYF. The CDR3 DNA reads TGTGCCAGCAGCGAAGTCGGGACAGGGGGCGACGAGCAGTACTTC.

At least ten counts were recorded for this clonotype. This chain uses TRBV2 with TRBJ2-4; D could derive from TRBD1 or TRBD2 (6 bases each). The J call could be wrong; TRBJ2-7 is a better fit for the DNA end. This CDR3 has 14 residues. Germline CDR1 is SNHLY and CDR2 is FYNNEI. CDR3 in amino acids: CASSLDLRGGEQYF. The CDR3 region has the DNA TGTGCCAGCAGCTTGGATCTCAGGGGAGGCGAGCAGTACTTC.

This rearrangement joins TRBV29-1 to TRBJ2-7; D not certain. CDR3 length: 13 amino acids. V lost 5 bases, J lost 0 bases, and 11 bases lay in between. The germline V gene has CDR1 SQVTM and CDR2 ANQGSEA. The CDR3 bases are TGCAGCGTTTGCCCTCCGGCCTCCTACGAGCAGTACTTC. Translated: CSVCPPASYEQYF.

The chain employs TRBV20-1 and TRBJ2-1; 8 bases are a match to TRBD2. Germline CDR1 and CDR2: DFQATT and SNEGSKA (reference sequence). The trim removed 5 bases at V and 3 bases at J, leaving 15 bases unmatched. The CDR3 has 17 amino acids. CDR3: CSARVGGRGGGYNEQFF. The CDR3 DNA follows: TGCAGTGCTCGAGTGGGGGGTCGGGGGGGAGGCTACAATGAGCAGTTCTTC.

The chain links TRBV9 to TRBJ2-7, with TRBD2 matching over 13 bases. The CDR3 consists of 16 residues. The ends lost 4 bases at V and 4 bases at J; junction bases unmatched: 8. Germline CDR1 is SGDLS and CDR2 is YYNGEE. The CDR3 protein is CASSFRTSGRVYEQYF. The CDR3 DNA reads as TGTGCCAGCAGCTTTAGGACTAGCGGGAGAGTGTACGAGCAGTACTTC.

The rearrangement uses TRBV10-3 and TRBJ2-3, with 8 bases fitting TRBD2. V gave up 6 bases and J gave up 1 base; unmatched junction bases: 6. The CDR3 spans 15 residues. In germline, CDR1 is ENHRY, CDR2 SYGVKD. CDR3 nucleotide sequence: TGTGCCATCAGCCTCCGGGAGGGAGGCACAGATACGCAGTATTTT. It codes for CAISLREGGTDTQYF.

This clonotype was seen more than once but under ten times. The V call is TRBV5-1, the J call TRBJ2-7; D unresolved. There are 14 residues in the CDR3. Germline V gene lookup returns CDR1 SGHRS and CDR2 YFSETQ. V shed 1 base and J shed 2 bases, with 10 bases lying between them. CDR3 DNA: TGCGCCAGCAGCTTGAGTCCGGTCCCCTACGAGCAGTACTTC. As protein: CASSLSPVPYEQYF. Combining the CDR3 with reference TRBV5-1 and TRBJ2-7 gives the whole variable domain KAGVTQTPRYLIKTRGQQVTLSCSPISGHRSVSWYQQTPGQGLQFLFEYFSETQRNKGNFPGRFSGRQFSNSRSEMNVSTLELGDSALYLCASSLSPVPYEQYFGPGTRLTVT.

This chain uses TRBV15 with TRBJ2-3; D gene uncertain. V dropped 0 bases and J dropped 6 bases, with 10 bases sitting between them. Germline-derived CDR1 and CDR2 are LNHNV and YYDKDF (reference sequence). This CDR3 spans 14 amino acids. CDR3: CATSRDPAGDTQYF. The CDR3, as DNA: TGTGCCACCAGCAGAGATCCGGCTGGGGATACGCAGTATTTT.

The sample holds a few counts of this clonotype. The chain carries TRBV4-2 and TRBJ2-3; TRBD2 matches 7 bases. Germline-derived CDR1 and CDR2 are LGHNA and YNFKEQ. CDR3 length equals 16 residues. The trim removed 4 bases at V and 5 bases at J, leaving 12 bases unmatched. Written as DNA, the CDR3 is TGTGCCAGCAGCCTTATCACACGCGCGGGGGAAGATACGCAGTATTTT. Its protein product is CASSLITRAGEDTQYF.

The chain recombines TRBV3-1 with TRBJ2-3; 8 bases agree with TRBD2. The CDR3 has 17 amino acids. CDR1 LGHDT and CDR2 YNNKEL come from the germline V gene (reference sequence). V shed 2 bases and J 3 bases; nucleotides not matched to a gene: 10. CDR3 amino acids: CASSQRLGSGETDTQYF. DNA for the CDR3: TGTGCCAGCAGCCAACGCTTAGGTAGCGGGGAAACAGATACGCAGTATTTT.

This clonotype was detected many times. The rearrangement joins TRBV6-5 to TRBJ2-5, with D perhaps TRBD1 (6 bases). This CDR3 comprises 16 residues. CDR1 and CDR2 from the germline V gene are MNHEY and SVGAGI. V was trimmed by 0 bases and J by 2 bases, leaving 13 bases between them. Written as DNA, the CDR3 is TGTGCCAGCAGTTACTCGATGAATAGGGGGCAAGAGACCCAGTACTTC. Amino acid sequence: CASSYSMNRGQETQYF.